This T cell receptor beta chain was identified in a study of blood T cell repertoires in COVID-19. CDR3 length: 12 residues. The ends were cut back, 4 bases at V and 6 bases at J, with 7 bases in the middle. The germline V gene encodes CDR1 SEHNR and CDR2 FQNEAQ (reference sequence). Methods used by the authors: It was from reference gene primer amplification that nucleated cell counts were estimated. Generated by immunoSEQ multiplex PCR, the TCRdb table keeps only in-frame clones and is missing some. V and J calls and clone size come straight from that table; D and trimming were deduced from the DNA. The sample yields tens of thousands of clones, around four fifths seen once. This clone has at least ten counts.

The sample consisted of peripheral blood. The receptor was derived from a woman between 45 and 65 years old with active or convalescent COVID-19. V is TRBV7-9 and J is TRBJ2-1; a weak D match, TRBD2 (5 bases). CDR3 DNA sequence: TGTGCCAGCAGCTCCGGGGTCAATGAGCAGTTCTTC. Encoded protein: CASSSGVNEQFF.